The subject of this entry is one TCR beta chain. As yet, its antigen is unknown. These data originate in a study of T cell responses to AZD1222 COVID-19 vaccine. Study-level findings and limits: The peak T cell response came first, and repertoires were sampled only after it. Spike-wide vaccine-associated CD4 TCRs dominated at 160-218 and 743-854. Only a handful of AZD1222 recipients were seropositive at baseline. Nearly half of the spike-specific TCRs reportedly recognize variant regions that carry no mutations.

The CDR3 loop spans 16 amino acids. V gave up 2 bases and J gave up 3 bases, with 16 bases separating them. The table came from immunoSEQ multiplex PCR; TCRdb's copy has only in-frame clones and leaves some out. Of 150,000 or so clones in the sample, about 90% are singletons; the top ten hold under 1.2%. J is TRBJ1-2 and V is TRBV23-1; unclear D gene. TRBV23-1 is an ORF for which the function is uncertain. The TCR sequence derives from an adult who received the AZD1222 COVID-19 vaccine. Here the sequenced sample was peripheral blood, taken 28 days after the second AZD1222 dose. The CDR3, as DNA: TGCGCCAGCAGTCAAAAGTTCCTCCCATTGCACTATGGCTACACCTTC. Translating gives CASSQKFLPLHYGYTF.